This T cell receptor beta chain was documented in a study of CXCR3-negative and CXCR3-positive naive CD8 T cells. Turning to the study itself: Total TRB output reached about 135 million reads, about 1.5 +/- 0.3 million per library.

Regarding the study as a whole: CXCR3-positive naive cells had TRB CDR3s that were more hydrophobic than CXCR3-negative naive cells had.

CD8+ T cell subsets were each sorted in triplicate, around 300,000 cells apiece. Naive CD8+ T cells carried a CD45RO-CCR7+CD27+CD95- phenotype. With respect to this clonotype: Its antigen is currently unknown.

cDNA libraries for TRB were generated by 5' RACE incorporating UMI labels. TCRdb reprocessed the 5' RACE reads, keeping one entry per CDR3 protein, no DNA. This sample's table has 6,000 to 8,500 distinct CDR3 sequences. Germline values: CDR1 LGHDT, CDR2 YNNKEL (reference sequence). The CDR3 length is 16 residues. Sequenced sample: naive CXCR3- CD8+ T cells from blood. This sample's subset: CD45RO-CCR7+CD27+CD95- naive CD8+ T cells lacking CXCR3 (TNR3-). This TCR came from a human donor in good health. Some clones in this sample may be carry-over from other donors' samples. This sequence joins TRBV3-1 and TRBJ2-7; lacking DNA, the TRBD1 call made by TCRdb goes unchecked. The CDR3 here is CASSQEWNRVLHEQYF.